This TCR beta chain was captured by sequencing in a study of regulatory T cells in long-lasting Graves disease. Findings and caveats of the study: Only a small sample size was used, which may have cut accuracy.

As regards this clonotype: Its target is not known.

The time point: newly diagnosed GD, antithyroid drugs for less than 3 months. PBMCs were the source of the RNA used for TCR sequencing. Per germline, CDR1 SGHRS and CDR2 YFSETQ. Trimming cost V 0 bases and J 1 base, with 14 bases left between them. This CDR3 comprises 16 residues. Researchers made TCR beta libraries by using iRepertoire HTBI primers and running Arm-PCR on CDR3 regions. TCRdb reprocessed the multiplex PCR reads via MiXCR and lists one record per CDR3 protein. The sample has around 240,000 distinct CDR3 sequences, about 17% seen once. This sample was also put to use in a study of T cells in Graves' hyperthyroidism and ophthalmopathy.

The source of this sequence is a woman aged 25 to 45 with Graves disease. The sequencing here drew on peripheral blood mononuclear cells (PBMCs), taken at new diagnosis, from a patient treated with antithyroid drugs. The J gene is TRBJ2-7, the V gene TRBV5-1, with a weak D call TRBD2 (6 bases). This CDR3 reads CASSLEGTGYSYEQYF. As DNA, the CDR3 is TGCGCCAGCAGCTTGGAGGGGACTGGGTATTCCTACGAGCAGTACTTC.